This entry features one T cell receptor beta chain sequence. This specimen comes from a study of blood T cell repertoires in COVID-19. Cohort allocation depended upon clinical history that participants reported. In the authors' methods: Amplification from reference gene primers served as the basis for estimated nucleated cell counts. Repertoires were generated with immunoSEQ multiplex PCR, while TCRdb's copy carries only in-frame clones and drops some. Clone size and V and J calls were adopted from that table, with D and trimming inferred from the DNA. This repertoire shows roughly 350,000 clones, roughly 90% found once; its top ten account for 15% to 20%. Sequenced: PBMCs or T cells enriched from blood (not recorded which). This TCR derives from a woman in her 30s who had recovered from COVID-19.

DNA for the CDR3: TGTGCCAGCAGGCCCGGAGGCTGGGAGACCCAGTACTTC. It encodes CASRPGGWETQYF. This chain uses TRBV11-2 with TRBJ2-5; weak D call: TRBD2 (5 bases). Per the germline V gene, CDR1 is SGHAT and CDR2 is FQNNGV. Trimming took off 6 bases at V and 5 bases at J, with 13 bases between the two ends. The CDR3 has 13 residues.